Listed below are T cell receptor beta chains from one sample, sequenced in a study of OX40 agonist ivuxolimab in advanced cancers. Sequencing was performed with immunoSEQ multiplex PCR; in TCRdb, only in-frame clones are kept and a portion is missing. The top ten hold roughly 0.5% of the sample, which has around 88,000 clones, around 90% seen once. The sample here was CD4+ or CD8+ T cells sorted from blood, taken in a trial of the OX40 agonist ivuxolimab. The receptor set was obtained from an adult with an advanced solid tumor such as melanoma, head and neck, liver or kidney cancer. Both conserved end residues are trimmed from each CDR3.

v_gene: TRBV2; j_gene: TRBJ2-5; CDR3aa: ASSEDSGGGMETQY
v_gene: TRBV30; j_gene: TRBJ1-2; CDR3aa: AWSLRGGPYGYT
v_gene: TRBV30; j_gene: TRBJ2-2; CDR3aa: AWSVLSRELF
v_gene: TRBV2; j_gene: TRBJ1-2; CDR3aa: ASSRAPLGYT
v_gene: TRBV13; j_gene: TRBJ1-1; CDR3aa: ASSSVAEAF
v_gene: TRBV7-3; j_gene: TRBJ2-2; CDR3aa: ASSPRGGANTGELF
v_gene: TRBV5-1; j_gene: TRBJ1-6; CDR3aa: ASSAGTGNSPLH
v_gene: TRBV6-6; j_gene: TRBJ2-6; CDR3aa: ASSWGAPGANVLT
v_gene: TRBV19; j_gene: TRBJ1-5; CDR3aa: ASSRTGISNQPQH
v_gene: TRBV27; j_gene: TRBJ2-1; CDR3aa: ASRPGDYNEQF
v_gene: TRBV19; j_gene: TRBJ1-1; CDR3aa: ASSSMGNMNTEAF
v_gene: TRBV5-1; j_gene: TRBJ2-3; CDR3aa: ASSSSVTDTQY
v_gene: TRBV27; j_gene: TRBJ2-1; CDR3aa: ASSSHTSGLMNEQF
v_gene: TRBV12-5; j_gene: TRBJ1-3; CDR3aa: ASGSLPRAGTGNTIY
v_gene: TRBV21-1; j_gene: TRBJ1-4; CDR3aa: ASINPYTATNEKLF
v_gene: TRBV28; j_gene: TRBJ2-7; CDR3aa: ASSSPPGHTYEQY
v_gene: TRBV19; j_gene: TRBJ2-6; CDR3aa: ASSIFFGANVLT
v_gene: TRBV9; j_gene: TRBJ1-1; CDR3aa: ASSVALRNTEAF
v_gene: TRBV9; j_gene: TRBJ1-6; CDR3aa: ASSVWPGQGNSPLH
v_gene: TRBV20-1; j_gene: TRBJ1-1; CDR3aa: SASRVAEAF
v_gene: TRBV18; j_gene: TRBJ1-4; CDR3aa: ASSIQGVEKLF
v_gene: TRBV11-2; j_gene: TRBJ2-1; CDR3aa: ASSLRLQIYNEQF
v_gene: TRBV7-3; j_gene: TRBJ1-1; CDR3aa: ASSRYPGTYEAF
v_gene: TRBV2; j_gene: TRBJ1-2; CDR3aa: ASERDNYGYT
v_gene: TRBV6-5; j_gene: TRBJ1-2; CDR3aa: ASRPSGGGSYGYT
v_gene: TRBV5-7; j_gene: TRBJ1-2; CDR3aa: ASSWGQDYGYT
v_gene: TRBV6-5; j_gene: TRBJ1-4; CDR3aa: ASSSRPTGANEKLF
v_gene: TRBV7-9; j_gene: TRBJ2-1; CDR3aa: ASSPRIGTGTSYNEQF
v_gene: TRBV7-6; j_gene: TRBJ2-1; CDR3aa: ASSLAASSIYHNEQF
v_gene: TRBV4-1; j_gene: TRBJ1-3; CDR3aa: ASSQDTGPGNTIY
v_gene: TRBV13; j_gene: TRBJ2-7; CDR3aa: ASSLTGKEGEQY
v_gene: TRBV11-3; j_gene: TRBJ2-7; CDR3aa: ASSLMTGGHEQY
v_gene: TRBV4-1; j_gene: TRBJ2-4; CDR3aa: ASSQDIGVAGIGKNIQY
v_gene: TRBV6-4; j_gene: TRBJ2-7; CDR3aa: ASTAGGSYEQY
v_gene: TRBV6-1; j_gene: TRBJ2-7; CDR3aa: ASRPQGLGEQY
v_gene: TRBV6-1; j_gene: TRBJ1-2; CDR3aa: ASSEVGGVGYT